The 27 T cell receptor beta chains below all came from one sample that was sequenced in a study of T-cell memory formation after mild COVID-19 (dated by TCRdb to the early 2020s). Library construction relied on 5' RACE. Sequencing used an Illumina NovaSeq 6000. TCRdb reworked the public reads: Q25 trimming with fastp, MiXCR clone assembly, productive beta chains retained. Rows are combined by CDR3 protein, so each entry shows the most common genes and DNA. The sample has 400,000 or so distinct CDR3 sequences on record, 20% of them singletons. Together, the top ten hold around 8.4% of the sample. Sequencing input: PBMCs or a T cell subset sorted from them (not recorded which). Source of these receptors: an adult woman who had mild COVID-19 (a few samples of this study predate the infection). The sample titles of this study are shuffled in the database, so cell type and time point are left out; the donor was told from shared clones.

The chain recombines TRBV6-4 with TRBJ1-2; 7 bases map to TRBD1. This CDR3 contains 16 residues. CDR1 and CDR2 from the germline V gene are MRHNA and SNTAGT. After removal of 0 bases from V and 0 bases from J, the junction contained 4 bases not matched to a gene. This CDR3 reads CASSDSTGTTNYGYTF. CDR3 nucleotide sequence: TGTGCCAGCAGTGACTCGACAGGGACGACTAACTATGGCTACACCTTC.

The genes are TRBV12-3 or TRBV12-4 and TRBJ2-2, with TRBD2 matching over 11 bases. With V trimmed by 3 bases and J by 8 bases, 14 bases remained unmatched. The CDR3 is made up of 18 amino acids. CDR3 in DNA: TGTGCCAGCAGTTTTCTTGCGTGGCCTAGCGGGGGGTTAGGGGAGCTGTTTTTT. It encodes CASSFLAWPSGGLGELFF.

This clonotype has just a few counts. The chain joins TRBV9 to TRBJ2-2, with 8 bases aligning to TRBD1. The CDR3 extends over 15 amino acids. V lost 2 bases and J lost 6; bases outside the gene matches: 6. CDR1 and CDR2 from the germline V gene are SGDLS and YYNGEE. DNA for the CDR3: TGTGCCAGCAGCGTCTCCCACAGGGGGGCCGGGGAGCTGTTTTTT. Its protein is CASSVSHRGAGELFF.

This sequence joins TRBV4-3 and TRBJ1-2; D is unclear. V lost 1 base and J 0 bases, leaving 6 bases between the germline ends. The CDR3 runs to 14 residues. Germline V gene lookup returns CDR1 LGHNA and CDR2 YSLEER. The CDR3 DNA reads TGCGCCAGCAGCCAAGTATCAGCTAACTATGGCTACACCTTC. It yields the protein CASSQVSANYGYTF.

V gene TRBV29-1 combines with J gene TRBJ2-7; 9 nucleotides line up with TRBD1. V lost 7 bases to trimming and J lost 7 bases; unmatched junction nucleotides: 11. Germline V gives CDR1 SQVTM, CDR2 ANQGSEA. There are 13 residues in the CDR3. The CDR3 DNA reads TGCAGCGGGGGGGACAGGGCCTTTCGAGAGCAGTACTTC. It is translated as CSGGDRAFREQYF.

The chain recombines TRBV6-5 with TRBJ2-1; 10 nucleotides match TRBD2. The germline V gene has CDR1 MNHEY and CDR2 SVGAGI. The trim removed 4 bases at V and 7 bases at J, leaving 7 bases unmatched. The CDR3 extends over 15 amino acids. CDR3 DNA: TGTGCCAGCAGTTCCTGGACTAGCGGACGTAATGAGCAGTTCTTC. This gives the protein CASSSWTSGRNEQFF.

This clonotype has more than one count but fewer than ten. V usage is TRBV12-3 or TRBV12-4 and J usage is TRBJ2-3, with D possibly being TRBD1 or TRBD2 (6 bases each). There are 16 residues in the CDR3. V lost 6 bases and J 3 bases, leaving 19 bases between the germline ends. The CDR3 reads CASSTFSGGPTDTQYF. For the CDR3, the DNA is TGTGCCAGCAGCACCTTTTCTGGGGGGCCGACAGATACGCAGTATTTT.

This clonotype was recorded many times. This rearrangement joins TRBV12-5 to TRBJ2-1, with a weak D call TRBD1 (6 bases). The CDR3 is made up of 15 amino acids. V gave up 6 bases and J gave up 4 bases, with 16 bases separating them. Germline V gene lookup returns CDR1 LGHNT and CDR2 FRNRAP. The CDR3 loop reads CASGPGQGMYNEQFF. The DNA for the CDR3 is TGTGCTAGTGGCCCGGGACAAGGGATGTACAATGAGCAGTTCTTC.

This chain uses TRBV7-9 with TRBJ2-1; 7 nucleotides line up with TRBD1. The CDR3 totals 15 residues. CDR1 and CDR2 from the germline V gene are SEHNR and FQNEAQ (reference sequence). The V gene end was trimmed by 5 bases and the J gene end by 8 bases; junction bases not matched to a gene: 12. In DNA form, the CDR3 reads TGTGCCAGCAGCCCCGGGGACAGTCAGTACCATGAGCAGTTCTTC. Protein sequence: CASSPGDSQYHEQFF.

The chain uses TRBV5-1 and TRBJ2-7; 8 bases fit TRBD1. Germline-derived CDR1 and CDR2 are SGHRS and YFSETQ. The CDR3 runs 14 residues. V shed 3 bases and J 2 bases; nucleotides not matched to a gene: 4. CDR3 nucleotide sequence: TGCGCCAGCAGCTGGCCGGACAGGGCCTACGAGCAGTACTTC. It specifies CASSWPDRAYEQYF.

The chain recombines TRBV7-9 with TRBJ2-3; D is unclear. V was shortened by 1 base and J by 2 bases, with 13 bases between the two germline ends. This CDR3 comprises 16 residues. Germline V CDR1 and CDR2: SEHNR, FQNEAQ (reference sequence). The CDR3 reads CASSLDHAKPTDTQYF. Here the CDR3 DNA reads TGTGCCAGCAGCTTAGACCACGCGAAACCCACAGATACGCAGTATTTT.

A few counts support this clonotype. V and J are TRBV5-6 and TRBJ2-1; TRBD1 matches at 7 bases. Losses at the gene ends were 6 bases for V and 2 bases for J; bases not matched to a gene: 8. Germline V CDR1 and CDR2: SGHDT, YYEEEE. This CDR3 comprises 15 residues. The CDR3 region is CASTPGTGAYNEQFF. DNA of the CDR3: TGTGCCAGCACCCCAGGAACAGGGGCCTACAATGAGCAGTTCTTC.

Many counts were recorded for this clonotype. The chain links TRBV7-9 to TRBJ2-3; D gene ambiguous. Trimming removed 8 bases at V and 4 bases at J, with 10 bases between. This CDR3 has 12 amino acids. The V gene's germline CDR1 is SEHNR and CDR2 FQNEAQ (reference sequence). CDR3 region: CASGATSDTQYF. Here the CDR3 DNA reads TGTGCCAGCGGCGCGACGTCAGATACGCAGTATTTT.

This clonotype was counted a few times. This chain links TRBV3-1 with TRBJ2-1; a possible D gene is TRBD2 (7 bases). Germline V gives CDR1 LGHDT, CDR2 YNNKEL (reference sequence). The CDR3 is 16 residues long. V lost 1 base, J lost 5 bases, and 15 bases lay in between. The CDR3 sequence: CASSQGLGEGDNEQFF. Here the CDR3 DNA reads TGTGCCAGCAGCCAAGGATTGGGGGAGGGGGACAATGAGCAGTTCTTC.

DNA for the CDR3: TGTGCCAGTAGTATATCGAGGAATGAGCAGTTCTTC. It is translated as CASSISRNEQFF. The chain employs TRBV19 and TRBJ2-1, with unresolved D. This CDR3 is built from 12 residues. The V gene's germline CDR1 is LNHDA and CDR2 SQIVND (reference sequence). V lost 2 bases and J lost 7, with 6 bases in between.

The V gene is TRBV14, the J gene TRBJ2-7; D perhaps matches TRBD2 (6 bases). The V gene lost 4 bases and the J gene lost 5 bases, with 9 bases spanning the gap. This CDR3 has 12 residues. Germline V gene sequence: CDR1 SGHDN, CDR2 FVKESK. CDR3 in amino acids: CASSPGTHEQYF. The DNA for the CDR3 is TGTGCCAGCAGCCCCGGGACTCACGAGCAGTACTTC.

This clonotype was observed a handful of times. The chain carries TRBV7-9 and TRBJ1-1, with D uncertain. Germline V lookup: CDR1 SEHNR, CDR2 FQNEAQ (reference sequence). CDR3 length equals 12 residues. V gave up 1 base and J gave up 5 bases, with 5 bases separating them. The CDR3 coding sequence is TGTGCCAGCAGCTTAGGACTAACTGAAGCTTTCTTT. Translation: CASSLGLTEAFF.

The gene calls are TRBV6-5 and TRBJ1-5; D is undetermined. The CDR3 has 14 residues. Trimming took off 4 bases at V and 1 base at J, with 8 bases between the two ends. Germline lookup yields CDR1 MNHEY and CDR2 SVGAGI. CDR3 amino acids: CASSSQSSNQPQHF. The CDR3 DNA is TGTGCCAGCAGTTCACAGTCAAGCAATCAGCCCCAGCATTTT.

CDR3 coding DNA: TGTGCCAGCAGTGATCCTAGTTTCTACGAGCAGTACTTC. Protein: CASSDPSFYEQYF. The rearrangement uses TRBV6-1 and TRBJ2-7; D gene uncertain. Germline-derived CDR1 and CDR2 are MNHNS and SASEGT. Trimming took off 3 bases at V and 3 bases at J, with 9 bases between the two ends. This CDR3 comprises 13 residues.

The V and J genes are TRBV7-6 and TRBJ2-1; 12 bases map to TRBD2. The CDR3 is made up of 14 amino acids. Germline trimming cut 6 bases from V and 8 bases from J; bases unmatched to any gene: 5. Germline lookup yields CDR1 SGHVS and CDR2 FNYEAQ. CDR3 sequence reads: CASRRTSGIDEQFF. The CDR3 nucleotides read TGTGCCAGCAGGAGGACTAGCGGGATAGATGAGCAGTTCTTC. The full variable domain, in which reference TRBV7-6 and TRBJ2-1 provide the parts outside the CDR3, is GAGVSQSPRYKVTKRGQDVALRCDPISGHVSLYWYRQALGQGPEFLTYFNYEAQQDKSGLPNDRFSAERPEGSISTLTIQRTEQRDSAMYRCASRRTSGIDEQFFGPGTRLTVL.

This clonotype was counted only a few times. V gene TRBV12-3 or TRBV12-4 combines with J gene TRBJ2-5, with D maybe TRBD2 (6 bases). The CDR3 runs to 14 residues. The germline V and J ends were trimmed by 6 bases and 1 base, with 12 bases remaining between them. The CDR3 region has the DNA TGTGCCAGCAGAGAAGCGGGCCGCCAAGAGACCCAGTACTTC. It translates to CASREAGRQETQYF.

The rearrangement uses TRBV5-1 and TRBJ2-7; TRBD1 agrees at 11 bases. The CDR3 runs to 15 residues. Germline V gene sequence: CDR1 SGHRS, CDR2 YFSETQ. J was trimmed by 5 bases and V by 1 base; bases with no gene match: 5. The DNA for the CDR3 is TGCGCCAGCAGCTTGCTGGACAGGGGGCAAGACGAGCAGTACTTC. It is translated as CASSLLDRGQDEQYF.

CDR3 nucleotides: TGTGCCAGCAGCTTATGGGGCAGGGGGGTTAATTCACCCCTCCACTTT. Protein sequence: CASSLWGRGVNSPLHF. The chain links TRBV7-3 to TRBJ1-6; 7 nucleotides line up with TRBD1. The junction had 7 bases not matched to a gene; V was cut back by 2 bases and J by 6 bases. The CDR3 covers 16 residues. Germline loops: CDR1 SGHTA, CDR2 FQGTGA.

A few counts support this clonotype. The V call is TRBV24-1, the J call TRBJ2-3; 10 bases agree with TRBD2. Looked up from germline, CDR1 is KGHDR and CDR2 is SFDVKD. The CDR3 extends over 16 amino acids. The junction had 10 bases not matched to a gene; V was cut back by 4 bases and J by 7 bases. CDR3 nucleotides: TGTGCCACCAGTGACTCTAGGCTAGCGGGAGTGAATACGCAGTATTTT. This translates into CATSDSRLAGVNTQYF.

This clonotype was seen only a few times. The chain uses TRBV7-9 and TRBJ1-1; D remains ambiguous. The V end was cut by 6 bases, the J end by 1 base, with 6 bases between. This CDR3 has 12 residues. Germline CDR1 and CDR2: SEHNR and FQNEAQ (reference sequence). The chain's CDR3 is CASRKENTEAFF. DNA of the CDR3: TGTGCCAGCAGAAAAGAGAACACTGAAGCTTTCTTT.

The chain has TRBV6-4 and TRBJ2-1; 10 bases match TRBD2. CDR1 and CDR2 from the germline V gene are MRHNA and SNTAGT. The CDR3 loop spans 14 amino acids. V lost 4 bases to trimming and J lost 7 bases; unmatched junction nucleotides: 4. The CDR3 is CASSASGGGNEQFF. The CDR3, as DNA: TGTGCCAGCAGTGCTAGCGGGGGAGGGAATGAGCAGTTCTTC.

This clonotype occurred many times. The chain has TRBV7-2 and TRBJ1-3; no clear D gene. Germline CDR1 and CDR2: SGHTA and FQGNSA. This CDR3 is built from 13 residues. Trimming took 5 bases from V and 0 from J, leaving 5 bases between them. This chain's CDR3 is CASSLASGNTIYF. The DNA for the CDR3 is TGTGCCAGCAGCCTGGCCTCTGGAAACACCATATATTTT. The variable domain in full, with the rest retrieved from reference TRBV7-2 and TRBJ1-3, is GAGVSQSPSNKVTEKGKDVELRCDPISGHTALYWYRQSLGQGLEFLIYFQGNSAPDKSGLPSDRFSAERTGGSVSTLTIQRTQQEDSAVYLCASSLASGNTIYFGEGSWLTVV.